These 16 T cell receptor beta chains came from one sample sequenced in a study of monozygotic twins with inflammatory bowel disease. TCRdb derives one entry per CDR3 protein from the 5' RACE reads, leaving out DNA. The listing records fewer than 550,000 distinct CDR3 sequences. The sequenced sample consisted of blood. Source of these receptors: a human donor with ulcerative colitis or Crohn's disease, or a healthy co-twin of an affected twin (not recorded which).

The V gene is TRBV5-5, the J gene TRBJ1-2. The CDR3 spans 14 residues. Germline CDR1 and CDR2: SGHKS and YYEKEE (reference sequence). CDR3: CASSLKGSGYGYTF. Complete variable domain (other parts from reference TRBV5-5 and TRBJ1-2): DAGVTQSPTHLIKTRGQQVTLRCSPISGHKSVSWYQQVLGQGPQFIFQYYEKEERGRGNFPDRFSARQFPNYSSELNVNALLLGDSALYLCASSLKGSGYGYTFGSGTRLTVV.

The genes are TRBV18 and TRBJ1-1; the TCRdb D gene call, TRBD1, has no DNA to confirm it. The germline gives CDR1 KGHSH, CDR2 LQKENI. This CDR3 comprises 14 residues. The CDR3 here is CASSPTPGQGEAFF.

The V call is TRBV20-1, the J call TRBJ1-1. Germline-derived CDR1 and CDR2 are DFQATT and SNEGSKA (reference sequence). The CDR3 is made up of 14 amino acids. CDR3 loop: CSASAMGGNTEAFF.

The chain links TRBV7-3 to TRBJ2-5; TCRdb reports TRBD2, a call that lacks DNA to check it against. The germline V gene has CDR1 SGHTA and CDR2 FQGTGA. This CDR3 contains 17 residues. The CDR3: CASSLVGLAGAGETQYF.

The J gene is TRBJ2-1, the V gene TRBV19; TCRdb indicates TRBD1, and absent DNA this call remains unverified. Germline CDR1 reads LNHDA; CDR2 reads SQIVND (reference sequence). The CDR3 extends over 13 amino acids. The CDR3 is CASRMGLNNEQFF. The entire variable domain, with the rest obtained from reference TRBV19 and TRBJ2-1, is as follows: DGGITQSPKYLFRKEGQNVTLSCEQNLNHDAMYWYRQDPGQGLRLIYYSQIVNDFQKGDIAEGYSVSREKKESFPLTVTSAQKNPTAFYLCASRMGLNNEQFFGPGTRLTVL.

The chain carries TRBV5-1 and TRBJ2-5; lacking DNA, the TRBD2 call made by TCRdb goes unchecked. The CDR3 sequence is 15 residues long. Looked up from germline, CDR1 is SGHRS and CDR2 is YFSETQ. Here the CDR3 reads CASSSVAGGAETQYF.

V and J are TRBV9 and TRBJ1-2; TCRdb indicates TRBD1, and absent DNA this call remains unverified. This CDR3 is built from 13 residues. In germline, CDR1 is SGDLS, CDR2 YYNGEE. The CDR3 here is CASSPLEPYGYTF.

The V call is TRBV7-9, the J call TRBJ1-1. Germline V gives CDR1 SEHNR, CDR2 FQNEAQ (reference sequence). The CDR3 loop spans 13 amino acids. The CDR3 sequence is CASKLSSGTEAFF.

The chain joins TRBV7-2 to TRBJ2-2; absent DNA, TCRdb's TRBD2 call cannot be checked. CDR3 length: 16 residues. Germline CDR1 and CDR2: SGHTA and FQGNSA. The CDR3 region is CASSLVSGTNTGELFF.

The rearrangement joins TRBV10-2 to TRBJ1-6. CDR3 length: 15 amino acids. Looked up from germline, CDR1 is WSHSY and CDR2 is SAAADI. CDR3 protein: CASKGQPTNNSPLHF.

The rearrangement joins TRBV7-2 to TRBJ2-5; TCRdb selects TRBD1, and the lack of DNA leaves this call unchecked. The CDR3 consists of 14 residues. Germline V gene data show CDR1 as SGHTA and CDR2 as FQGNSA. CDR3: CASSLESSGETQYF.

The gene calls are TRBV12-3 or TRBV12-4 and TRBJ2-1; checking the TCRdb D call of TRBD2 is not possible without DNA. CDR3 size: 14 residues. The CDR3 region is CASGRLAGGGEQFF.

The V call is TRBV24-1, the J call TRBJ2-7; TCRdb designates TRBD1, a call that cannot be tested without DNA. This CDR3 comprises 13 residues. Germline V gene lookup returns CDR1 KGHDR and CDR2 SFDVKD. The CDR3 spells CATSDRDSDEQYF.

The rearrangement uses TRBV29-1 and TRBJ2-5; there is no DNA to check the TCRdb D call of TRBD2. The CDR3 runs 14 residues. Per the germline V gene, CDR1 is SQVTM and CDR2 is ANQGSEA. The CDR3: CSVGTSGAAETQYF.

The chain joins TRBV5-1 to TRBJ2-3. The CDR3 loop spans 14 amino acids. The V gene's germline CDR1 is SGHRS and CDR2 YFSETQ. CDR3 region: CASSLFPSTDTQYF.

The CDR3 sequence is CASSLGRENEQYF. The rearrangement joins TRBV7-2 to TRBJ2-7. This CDR3 region has 13 residues. In germline, CDR1 is SGHTA, CDR2 FQGNSA.